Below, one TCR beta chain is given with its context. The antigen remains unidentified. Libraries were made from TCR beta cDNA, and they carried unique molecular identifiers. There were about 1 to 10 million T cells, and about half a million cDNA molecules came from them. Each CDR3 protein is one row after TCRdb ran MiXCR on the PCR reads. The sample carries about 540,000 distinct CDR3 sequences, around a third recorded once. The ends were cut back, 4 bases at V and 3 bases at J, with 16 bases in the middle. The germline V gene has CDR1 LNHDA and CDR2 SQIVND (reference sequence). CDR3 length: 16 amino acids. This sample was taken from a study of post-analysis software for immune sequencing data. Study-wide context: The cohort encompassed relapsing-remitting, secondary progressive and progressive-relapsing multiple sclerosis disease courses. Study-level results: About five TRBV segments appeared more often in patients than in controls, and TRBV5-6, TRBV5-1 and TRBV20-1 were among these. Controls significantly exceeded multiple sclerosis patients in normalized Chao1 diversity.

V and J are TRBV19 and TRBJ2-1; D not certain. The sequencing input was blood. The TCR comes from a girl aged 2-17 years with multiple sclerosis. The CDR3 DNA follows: TGTGCCAGTAGTAGAGCCAGCACGAACTACTACAATGAGCAGTTCTTC. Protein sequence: CASSRASTNYYNEQFF.